This TCR beta chain was retrieved from a study of shared clonotypes between healthy human individuals. For the study at large: A donor's plate count was three for CD4 naive and three for CD4 memory; CD8 naive had two and CD8 memory one. Study observations and caveats: In contrast to clonotypes shared by all four donors, non-shared clonotypes had lower generation probabilities. Even with large depth, rarefaction showed that sorted-subset sequencing was incomplete.

Turning to this clone: The antigen remains undetermined.

The CDR3 sequence is 14 residues long. Germline V gene lookup returns CDR1 MNHEY and CDR2 SMNVEV (reference sequence). V gave up 4 bases and J gave up 4 bases, with 13 bases separating them. Genomic DNA of each subset was evenly split across several immunoSEQ plates. The table came from immunoSEQ multiplex PCR; TCRdb's copy has only in-frame clones and leaves some out. The sample records a few million clones, approximately 93% being singletons. The sequenced sample consisted of naive CD4+ T cells from PBMCs. Sample subset: CD45RA+ positively selected. The TCR originated in a man younger than 35 in good health. Some clones in this sample may be carry-over from other donors' samples. The chain employs TRBV27 and TRBJ2-5; D is undetermined. The CDR3 loop is CASSSPKRRETQYF. For the CDR3, the DNA is TGTGCCAGCAGTTCCCCAAAAAGGCGAGAGACCCAGTACTTC.